This T cell receptor (beta chain) emerged from a study of OX40 agonist ivuxolimab in advanced cancers. About the research overall: Patients were treated with intravenous ivuxolimab, dosed at 0.01 to 10 mg/kg and infused every 2 weeks.

Data came from immunoSEQ multiplex PCR; TCRdb stores just in-frame clones and leaves some out. The sample lists about 28,000 clones, less than 85% occurring once. The origin of this receptor is an adult with an advanced solid tumor such as melanoma, head and neck, liver or kidney cancer. The sample consisted of CD4+ or CD8+ T cells sorted from blood, taken in a trial of the OX40 agonist ivuxolimab.

The CDR3 spells CASSPRAGFAGELFF. The CDR3 DNA reads as TGTGCCAGCAGCCCCAGGGCGGGTTTCGCCGGGGAGCTGTTTTTT. The rearrangement links TRBV2 to TRBJ2-2; D tentatively reads TRBD1 or TRBD2 (5 bases each). The CDR3 has 15 amino acids. Germline lookup yields CDR1 SNHLY and CDR2 FYNNEI. Trimming removed 6 bases from V and 6 bases from J, with 17 bases in between. The full variable domain, its missing parts supplied by reference TRBV2 and TRBJ2-2, is EPEVTQTPSHQVTQMGQEVILRCVPISNHLYFYWYRQILGQKVEFLVSFYNNEISEKSEIFDDQFSVERPDGSNFTLKIRSTKLEDSAMYFCASSPRAGFAGELFFGEGSRLTVL.